A single sample is the source of the 16 T cell receptor beta chains below, sequenced in a study of low-dose radiotherapy and immunotherapy resistance in tumors. As for time point: before trial treatment. First-strand cDNA relied on TRAV- and TRBV-specific primers spanning alpha and beta chains. The TCRs were subjected to amplification over roughly 18 PCR cycles employing a constant-region primer in conjunction with a V-primer adapter. TCRdb passed the reads through MiXCR, listing each CDR3 protein once. The data contain tens of thousands of distinct CDR3 sequences, around 17% of them singletons. The specimen was PBMCs, collected before treatment. The receptors derive from a male donor with prostate cancer.

This clonotype was detected ten times or more. This sequence joins TRBV12-3 or TRBV12-4 and TRBJ2-7, with 8 bases that match TRBD1. The trim removed 6 bases at V and 3 bases at J, leaving 10 bases unmatched. The CDR3 is 15 residues long. The CDR3 DNA is TGTGCCAGCAGCCCCGACAGGGGCGCTATCTACGAGCAGTACTTC. As protein: CASSPDRGAIYEQYF.

This clonotype has at least ten counts. The chain links TRBV7-8 to TRBJ1-2, with D hard to call. Trimming took off 1 base at V and 2 bases at J, with 5 bases between the two ends. CDR1 SGHVS and CDR2 FQNEAQ come from the germline V gene. This CDR3 has 13 amino acids. The CDR3 DNA reads as TGTGCCAGCAGCTTAGGACTCAACTATGGCTACACCTTC. This gives the protein CASSLGLNYGYTF.

There are many counts of this clonotype. The V gene is TRBV5-4, the J gene TRBJ2-3, with 11 positions matching TRBD1. This CDR3 has 17 residues. The V gene's germline CDR1 is SGHNT and CDR2 YYREEE (reference sequence). Trimming at V came to 3 bases and at J to 4 bases, leaving 10 bases not matched to a gene. Here the CDR3 DNA reads TGTGCCAGCAGCTCGACCGGACAGGGGGCTCCCGCAGATACGCAGTATTTT. It encodes CASSSTGQGAPADTQYF.

This clonotype has ten or more counts. The gene calls are TRBV7-8 and TRBJ2-1; D might be TRBD2 (5 bases). Between the trimmed V and J ends, which lost 5 bases and 0 bases, there was a span of 17 bases. The CDR3 consists of 17 residues. Per germline, CDR1 SGHVS and CDR2 FQNEAQ. Here the CDR3 reads CASSTPRTFPSYNEQFF. DNA of the CDR3: TGTGCCAGCAGCACGCCCCGGACTTTCCCCTCCTACAATGAGCAGTTCTTC.

This clonotype appeared many times. The chain couples TRBV9 to TRBJ2-3; 8 bases fit TRBD2. The ends lost 1 base at V and 1 base at J; junction bases unmatched: 2. The CDR3 contains 15 residues. Germline V gene lookup returns CDR1 SGDLS and CDR2 YYNGEE. CDR3: CASSVLSGGTDTQYF. CDR3 nucleotide sequence: TGTGCCAGCAGCGTACTTAGCGGGGGCACAGATACGCAGTATTTT.

This clonotype occurred many times. The V call is TRBV10-3, the J call TRBJ1-3; no reliable D call. Trimming pared 6 bases from V and 0 bases from J, leaving 6 bases between. CDR3 length: 13 residues. The V gene's germline CDR1 is ENHRY and CDR2 SYGVKD. The CDR3 loop is CAIRDTSGNTIYF. In DNA form, the CDR3 reads TGTGCCATCAGAGACACCTCTGGAAACACCATATATTTT.

In its sample, this clonotype was seen many times. The CDR3 loop is CASSLSETGSSYEQYF. The DNA for the CDR3 is TGCGCCAGCAGCTTGTCGGAGACAGGTTCCTCCTACGAGCAGTACTTC. The chain joins TRBV5-1 to TRBJ2-7; D is perhaps TRBD1 (6 bases). With 1 base removed from V and 0 bases from J, the gap between germline ends came to 14 bases. CDR3 size: 16 residues. Germline V gene lookup returns CDR1 SGHRS and CDR2 YFSETQ.

This clonotype was seen ten or more times. The rearrangement joins TRBV12-3 or TRBV12-4 to TRBJ2-7; 9 bases match TRBD1. There are 14 residues in the CDR3. V was clipped by 4 bases and J by 6 bases; unmatched bases: 7. CDR3 sequence (DNA): TGTGCCAGCAGTTGGGCCAGACAGGGGGGCGAGCAGTACTTC. Translating gives CASSWARQGGEQYF.

This clonotype has a count of ten or more. The V and J genes are TRBV3-1 and TRBJ1-2; D is unclear. V lost 3 bases and J lost 4, with 3 bases in between. From germline, CDR1 is LGHDT and CDR2 YNNKEL (reference sequence). This CDR3 is built from 11 residues. This CDR3 is CASSQGYGYTF. CDR3 DNA: TGTGCCAGCAGCCAGGGCTATGGCTACACCTTC.

This clonotype has a count of ten or more. This rearrangement joins TRBV7-9 to TRBJ2-2, with TRBD2 as a possible D gene (5 bases). The CDR3 totals 16 residues. Trimming removed 1 base at V and 0 bases at J, with 9 bases between. Germline CDR1 and CDR2: SEHNR and FQNEAQ (reference sequence). The CDR3 nucleotides are TGTGCCAGCAGCTTAGATACGGGGACGAACACCGGGGAGCTGTTTTTT. Protein product: CASSLDTGTNTGELFF.

The J gene is TRBJ1-1, the V gene TRBV5-4, with a possible D match to TRBD1 (6 bases). The CDR3 extends over 13 amino acids. Trimming stripped 4 bases from V and 4 bases from J, with 11 bases between. Looked up from germline, CDR1 is SGHNT and CDR2 is YYREEE (reference sequence). The DNA of the CDR3 is TGTGCCAGCAGCGAAGGGGGGTTCACTGAAGCTTTCTTT. Amino acids: CASSEGGFTEAFF.

This clonotype was picked up many times. The chain uses TRBV11-2 and TRBJ2-1; TRBD2 aligns across 11 bases. The CDR3 length is 19 residues. Trimming at V came to 6 bases and at J to 2 bases, leaving 15 bases not matched to a gene. Looked up from germline, CDR1 is SGHAT and CDR2 is FQNNGV. The CDR3 loop reads CASRITGSRTSGPYNEQFF. The CDR3 DNA follows: TGTGCCAGCAGAATAACAGGGAGCAGGACTAGCGGGCCCTACAATGAGCAGTTCTTC.

This clonotype was seen at least ten times. The chain couples TRBV7-2 to TRBJ2-3, with a tentative D call TRBD2 (6 bases). V lost 3 bases and J 2 bases, leaving 15 bases between the germline ends. CDR1 is SGHTA, CDR2 FQGNSA, per germline. This CDR3 region has 16 residues. The CDR3 nucleotides read TGTGCCAGCAGCTTCCGAGGGCCGGGGGACACAGATACGCAGTATTTT. It translates to CASSFRGPGDTDTQYF. The full variable domain, its missing parts supplied by reference TRBV7-2 and TRBJ2-3, is GAGVSQSPSNKVTEKGKDVELRCDPISGHTALYWYRQSLGQGLEFLIYFQGNSAPDKSGLPSDRFSAERTGGSVSTLTIQRTQQEDSAVYLCASSFRGPGDTDTQYFGPGTRLTVL.

This clonotype showed up many times. This chain joins TRBV12-3 or TRBV12-4 and TRBJ2-7, with D possibly TRBD1 on 6 matching bases. Trimming stripped 2 bases from V and 3 bases from J, with 14 bases between. The CDR3 runs 15 residues. The CDR3 DNA reads TGTGCCAGCAGTTTATTTGGCAGGGGAAACTACGAGCAGTACTTC. Amino acid sequence: CASSLFGRGNYEQYF.

There are many counts of this clonotype. V usage is TRBV3-1 and J usage is TRBJ2-3; D is uncertain. V lost 5 bases, J lost 6 bases, and 9 bases lay in between. CDR3 length: 12 amino acids. CDR1 LGHDT and CDR2 YNNKEL come from the germline V gene (reference sequence). The CDR3 is CASSSTLDTQYF. The CDR3 bases are TGTGCCAGCAGCTCTACGCTGGATACGCAGTATTTT.

This clonotype occurred many times. The V gene is TRBV30, the J gene TRBJ2-5; 8 nucleotides agree with TRBD2. Germline values: CDR1 GTSNPN, CDR2 SVGIG (reference sequence). Germline trimming cut 3 bases from V and 5 bases from J; bases unmatched to any gene: 11. The CDR3 is 15 residues long. CDR3 region: CAWSRILSGAETQYF. In DNA form, the CDR3 reads TGTGCCTGGAGCCGGATACTTAGCGGGGCCGAGACCCAGTACTTC.